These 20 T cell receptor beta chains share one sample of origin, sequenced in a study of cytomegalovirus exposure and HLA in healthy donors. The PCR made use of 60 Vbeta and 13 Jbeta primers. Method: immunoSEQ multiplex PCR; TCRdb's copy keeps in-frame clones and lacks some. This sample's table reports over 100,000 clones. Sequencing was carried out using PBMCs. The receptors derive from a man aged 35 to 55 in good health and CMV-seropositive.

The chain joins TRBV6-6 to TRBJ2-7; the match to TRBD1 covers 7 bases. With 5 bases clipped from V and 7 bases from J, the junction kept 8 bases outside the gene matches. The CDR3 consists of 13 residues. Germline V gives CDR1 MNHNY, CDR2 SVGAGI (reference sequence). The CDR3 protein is CASSTRDSWEQYF. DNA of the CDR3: TGTGCCAGCAGTACTCGGGACAGCTGGGAGCAGTACTTC.

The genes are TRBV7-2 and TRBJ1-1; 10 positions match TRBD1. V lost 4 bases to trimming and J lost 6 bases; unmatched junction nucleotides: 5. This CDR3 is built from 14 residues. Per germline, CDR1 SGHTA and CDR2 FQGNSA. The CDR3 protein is CASSSDRGPSEAFF. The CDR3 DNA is TGTGCCAGCAGCTCCGACAGGGGGCCGTCTGAAGCTTTCTTT.

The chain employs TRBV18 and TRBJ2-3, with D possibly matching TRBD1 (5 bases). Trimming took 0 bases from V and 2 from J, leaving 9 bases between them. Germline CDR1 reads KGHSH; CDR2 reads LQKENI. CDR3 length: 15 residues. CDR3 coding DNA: TGTGCCAGCTCACCACCGGCAGGGTCCACAGATACGCAGTATTTT. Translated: CASSPPAGSTDTQYF.

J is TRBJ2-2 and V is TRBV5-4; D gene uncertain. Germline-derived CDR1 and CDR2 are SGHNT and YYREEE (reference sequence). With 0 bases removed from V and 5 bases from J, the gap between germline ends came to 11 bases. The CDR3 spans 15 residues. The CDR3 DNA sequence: TGTGCCAGCAGCTTGGGCGCGGATTCGACCGGGGAGCTGTTTTTT. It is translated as CASSLGADSTGELFF.

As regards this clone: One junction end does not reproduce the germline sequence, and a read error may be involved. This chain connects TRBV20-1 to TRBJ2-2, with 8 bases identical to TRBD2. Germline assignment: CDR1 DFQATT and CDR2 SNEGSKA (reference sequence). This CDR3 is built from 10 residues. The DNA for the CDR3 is TGTGCGGGGGGCCCCGGGGAGCTGTTTTTT. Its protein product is CAGGPGELFF.

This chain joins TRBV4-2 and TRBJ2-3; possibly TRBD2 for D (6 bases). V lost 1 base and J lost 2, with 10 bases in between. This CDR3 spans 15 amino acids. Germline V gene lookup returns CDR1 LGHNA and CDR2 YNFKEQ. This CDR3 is CASSQAGAVTDTQYF. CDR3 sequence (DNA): TGTGCCAGCAGCCAAGCGGGAGCGGTCACAGATACGCAGTATTTT.

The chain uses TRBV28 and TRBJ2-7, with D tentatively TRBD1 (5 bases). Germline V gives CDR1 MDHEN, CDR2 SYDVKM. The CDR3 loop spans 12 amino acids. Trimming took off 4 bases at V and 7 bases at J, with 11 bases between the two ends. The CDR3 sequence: CASSSRAREQYF. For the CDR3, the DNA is TGTGCCAGCAGTTCCAGGGCCCGGGAGCAGTACTTC.

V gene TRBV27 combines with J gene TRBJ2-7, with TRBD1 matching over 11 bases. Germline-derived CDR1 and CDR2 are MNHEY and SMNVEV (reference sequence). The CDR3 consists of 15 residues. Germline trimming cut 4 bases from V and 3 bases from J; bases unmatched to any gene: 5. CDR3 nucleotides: TGTGCCAGCAGTTCCCCCGGGACAGGGGGCTACGAGCAGTACTTC. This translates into CASSSPGTGGYEQYF.

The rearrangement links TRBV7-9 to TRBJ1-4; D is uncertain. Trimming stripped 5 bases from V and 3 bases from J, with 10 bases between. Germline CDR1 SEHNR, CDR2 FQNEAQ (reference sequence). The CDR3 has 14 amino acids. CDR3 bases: TGTGCCAGCAGCAAACCGAGGCCTAATGAAAAACTGTTTTTT. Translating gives CASSKPRPNEKLFF.

The CDR3 coding sequence is TGCGCCAGCAGCCAGGACCGGGACTACTCTTCCTACGAGCAGTACTTC. Translating gives CASSQDRDYSSYEQYF. V is TRBV4-1 and J is TRBJ2-7; 7 bases align to TRBD2. CDR1 and CDR2 (germline): MGHRA, YSYEKL. CDR3 size: 16 residues. V was clipped by 3 bases and J by 1 base; unmatched bases: 9.

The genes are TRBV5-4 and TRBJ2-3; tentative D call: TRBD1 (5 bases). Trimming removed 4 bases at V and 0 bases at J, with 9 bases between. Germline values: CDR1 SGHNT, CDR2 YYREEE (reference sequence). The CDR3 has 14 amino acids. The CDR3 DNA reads TGTGCCAGCAGCCCTGGGGCTAGCACAGATACGCAGTATTTT. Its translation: CASSPGASTDTQYF.

CDR3 loop: CASSLGTDGYGYTF. CDR3 DNA sequence: TGCGCCAGCAGCTTGGGGACAGACGGCTATGGCTACACCTTC. V is TRBV5-1 and J is TRBJ1-2; D might be TRBD1 (6 bases). Trimming stripped 0 bases from V and 4 bases from J, with 10 bases between. Germline-derived CDR1 and CDR2 are SGHRS and YFSETQ. This CDR3 has 14 amino acids.

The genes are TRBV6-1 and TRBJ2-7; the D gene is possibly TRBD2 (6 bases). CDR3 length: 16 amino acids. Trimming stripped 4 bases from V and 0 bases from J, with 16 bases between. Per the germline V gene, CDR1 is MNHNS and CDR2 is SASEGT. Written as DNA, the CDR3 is TGTGCCAGCAGTGTATTTGGGACTCCGAGCTCCTACGAGCAGTACTTC. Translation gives CASSVFGTPSSYEQYF.

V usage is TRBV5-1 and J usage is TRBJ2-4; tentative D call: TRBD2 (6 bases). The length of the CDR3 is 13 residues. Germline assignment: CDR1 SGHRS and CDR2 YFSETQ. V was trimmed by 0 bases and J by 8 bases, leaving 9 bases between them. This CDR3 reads CASSLGASDIQYF. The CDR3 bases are TGCGCCAGCAGCTTGGGCGCTAGCGACATTCAGTACTTC.

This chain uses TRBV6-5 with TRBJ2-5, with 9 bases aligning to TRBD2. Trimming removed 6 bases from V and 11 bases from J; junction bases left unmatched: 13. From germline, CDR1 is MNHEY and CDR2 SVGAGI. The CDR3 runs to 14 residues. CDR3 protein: CASSTGTSQGEQYF. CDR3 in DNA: TGTGCCAGCAGCACCGGGACTAGCCAAGGGGAGCAGTACTTC.

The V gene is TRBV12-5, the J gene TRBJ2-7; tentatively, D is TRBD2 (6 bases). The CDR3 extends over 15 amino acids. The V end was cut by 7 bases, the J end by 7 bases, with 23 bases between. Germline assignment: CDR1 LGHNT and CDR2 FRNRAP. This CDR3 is CASANGGAGRQEQYF. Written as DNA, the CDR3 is TGTGCTAGTGCCAATGGCGGGGCAGGGAGGCAGGAGCAGTACTTC. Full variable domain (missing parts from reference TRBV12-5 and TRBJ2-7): DARVTQTPRHKVTEMGQEVTMRCQPILGHNTVFWYRQTMMQGLELLAYFRNRAPLDDSGMPKDRFSAEMPDATLATLKIQPSEPRDSAVYFCASANGGAGRQEQYFGPGTRLTVT.

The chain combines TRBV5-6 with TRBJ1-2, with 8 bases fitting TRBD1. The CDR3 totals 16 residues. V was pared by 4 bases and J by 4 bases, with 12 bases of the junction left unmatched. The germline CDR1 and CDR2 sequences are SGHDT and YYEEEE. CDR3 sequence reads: CASSRPGTGSSYGYTF. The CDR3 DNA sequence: TGTGCCAGCAGCCGCCCGGGGACAGGATCGTCCTATGGCTACACCTTC.

The CDR3 loop is CASSVVPSGSPDTQYF. The CDR3 DNA is TGTGCCAGCAGCGTAGTCCCTAGCGGGAGCCCAGATACGCAGTATTTT. The gene calls are TRBV9 and TRBJ2-3; TRBD2 agrees at 10 bases. Germline CDR1 and CDR2: SGDLS and YYNGEE. The CDR3 is 16 amino acids. V shed 0 bases, J shed 4 bases, and the junction held 5 bases outside the gene matches.

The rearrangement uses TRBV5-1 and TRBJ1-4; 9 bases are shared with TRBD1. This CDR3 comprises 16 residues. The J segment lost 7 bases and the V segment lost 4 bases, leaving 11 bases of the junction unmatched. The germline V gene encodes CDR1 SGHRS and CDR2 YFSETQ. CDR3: CASSPLGGTGSEKLFF. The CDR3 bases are TGCGCCAGCAGCCCTCTCGGAGGGACAGGGAGTGAAAAACTGTTTTTT.

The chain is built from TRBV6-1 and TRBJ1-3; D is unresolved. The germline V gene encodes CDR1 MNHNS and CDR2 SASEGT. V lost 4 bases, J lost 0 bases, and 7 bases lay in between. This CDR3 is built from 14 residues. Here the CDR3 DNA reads TGTGCCAGCAGTGTTAGTCACTCTGGAAACACCATATATTTT. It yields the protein CASSVSHSGNTIYF.